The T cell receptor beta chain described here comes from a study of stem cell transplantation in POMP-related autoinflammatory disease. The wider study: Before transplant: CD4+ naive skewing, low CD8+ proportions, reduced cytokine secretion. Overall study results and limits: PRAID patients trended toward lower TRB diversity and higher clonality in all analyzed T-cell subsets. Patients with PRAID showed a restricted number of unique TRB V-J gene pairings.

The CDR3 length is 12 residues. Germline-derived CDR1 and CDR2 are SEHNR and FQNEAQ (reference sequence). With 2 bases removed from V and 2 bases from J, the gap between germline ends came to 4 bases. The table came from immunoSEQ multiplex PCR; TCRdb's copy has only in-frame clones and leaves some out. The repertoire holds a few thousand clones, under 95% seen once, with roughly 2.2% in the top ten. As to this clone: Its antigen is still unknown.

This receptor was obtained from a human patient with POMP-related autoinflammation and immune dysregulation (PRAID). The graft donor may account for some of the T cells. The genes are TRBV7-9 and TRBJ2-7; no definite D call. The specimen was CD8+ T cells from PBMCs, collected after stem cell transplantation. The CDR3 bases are TGTGCCAGCAGCTTAAAAACCTACGAGCAGTACTTC. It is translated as CASSLKTYEQYF.